Each of the 26 T cell receptor beta chains below was sequenced from the same sample in a study of T cells of healthy individuals. TCRdb re-analysed the 5' RACE reads in MiXCR, keeping a single row per CDR3 protein. The sample yields 55,000 to 65,000 distinct CDR3 sequences, 15% to 20% seen once. These receptors came from a human donor in good health.

This clonotype has ten or more counts. The chain carries TRBV30 and TRBJ2-7, with unresolved D. The germline gives CDR1 GTSNPN, CDR2 SVGIG (reference sequence). With 5 bases removed from V and 3 bases from J, the gap between germline ends came to 14 bases. The CDR3 consists of 13 residues. The CDR3 DNA reads as TGTGCCTGGGATGGGCCGCCGGTCTACGAGCAGTACTTC. Translated, it gives CAWDGPPVYEQYF.

This clonotype was observed many times. The CDR3 region has the DNA TGTGCCAGCTCACCTTCACCAGCCGGACCTGAAGCTTTCTTT. Encoded protein: CASSPSPAGPEAFF. This rearrangement joins TRBV18 to TRBJ1-1; D not resolved. The V gene lost 3 bases and the J gene lost 6 bases, with 14 bases spanning the gap. The CDR3 spans 14 residues. The V gene's germline CDR1 is KGHSH and CDR2 LQKENI. The full variable domain, in which reference TRBV18 and TRBJ1-1 provide the parts outside the CDR3, is NAGVMQNPRHLVRRRGQEARLRCSPMKGHSHVYWYRQLPEEGLKFMVYLQKENIIDESGMPKERFSAEFPKEGPSILRIQQVVRGDSAAYFCASSPSPAGPEAFFGQGTRLTVV.

The chain joins TRBV20-1 to TRBJ1-1; D possibly corresponds to TRBD1 (5 bases). V dropped 3 bases and J dropped 2 bases, with 10 bases sitting between them. This CDR3 has 13 residues. Germline-derived CDR1 and CDR2 are DFQATT and SNEGSKA (reference sequence). The CDR3 is CSASRGTNTEAFF. The CDR3 nucleotides are TGCAGTGCTAGTAGGGGAACAAACACTGAAGCTTTCTTT.

This clonotype was observed a handful of times. The V call is TRBV28, the J call TRBJ1-4; weak D call: TRBD1 (6 bases). The CDR3 has 15 residues. Per germline, CDR1 MDHEN and CDR2 SYDVKM. The germline V and J ends were trimmed by 3 bases and 8 bases, with 16 bases remaining between them. The DNA of the CDR3 is TGTGCCAGCAGTTTGCGTGGGCAGGGGAGGGAAAAACTGTTTTTT. It yields the protein CASSLRGQGREKLFF.

This clonotype was observed at least ten times. The chain couples TRBV30 to TRBJ2-2, with D possibly matching TRBD2 (6 bases). Germline values: CDR1 GTSNPN, CDR2 SVGIG (reference sequence). The V gene lost 2 bases and the J gene lost 1 base, with 14 bases spanning the gap. The CDR3 extends over 16 amino acids. This CDR3 reads CAWSRRAGQNTGELFF. The CDR3 DNA follows: TGTGCCTGGAGTAGGAGAGCGGGCCAGAACACCGGGGAGCTGTTTTTT.

This sequence joins TRBV4-1 and TRBJ2-1; no clear D gene. Germline CDR1 MGHRA, CDR2 YSYEKL. V was pared by 4 bases and J by 8 bases, with 12 bases between. The CDR3 is 13 amino acids. The chain's CDR3 is CASSLLSGDEQFF. CDR3 DNA: TGCGCCAGCAGCCTCCTCTCTGGCGATGAGCAGTTCTTC.

This clonotype was seen at least ten times. This chain connects TRBV28 to TRBJ2-5; 8 bases are a match to TRBD2. The germline V gene encodes CDR1 MDHEN and CDR2 SYDVKM. The CDR3 contains 17 residues. Losses at the gene ends were 6 bases for V and 5 bases for J; bases not matched to a gene: 17. CDR3 DNA: TGTGCCAGCAGCACCCCCCTAATCGGGGGGGCGTGGGAGACCCAGTACTTC. As protein: CASSTPLIGGAWETQYF.

This clonotype was observed many times. The chain uses TRBV10-3 and TRBJ2-1; either TRBD1 or TRBD2 may supply D (5 bases each). The CDR3 has 16 amino acids. CDR1 and CDR2 from the germline V gene are ENHRY and SYGVKD. The V end lost 3 bases, the J end lost 0 bases, and 12 bases lay between the germline ends. CDR3 coding DNA: TGTGCCATCAGTGAAGGTTGGGACCGCTCCTACAATGAGCAGTTCTTC. Translation: CAISEGWDRSYNEQFF.

This clonotype was seen at least ten times. The J gene is TRBJ2-1, the V gene TRBV6-5; D gene ambiguous. The CDR3 contains 16 residues. V was cut by 6 bases and J by 0 bases, with 15 bases left in between. Germline CDR1 reads MNHEY; CDR2 reads SVGAGI. CDR3 residues: CASRAKALSSYNEQFF. The DNA of the CDR3 is TGTGCCAGCAGGGCAAAGGCCCTCAGCTCCTACAATGAGCAGTTCTTC.

The gene calls are TRBV7-9 and TRBJ2-1; tentatively, D is TRBD1 (6 bases). The CDR3 runs to 12 residues. V was trimmed by 9 bases and J by 6 bases, leaving 12 bases between them. The germline V gene has CDR1 SEHNR and CDR2 FQNEAQ (reference sequence). CDR3 residues: CASRQGSNEQFF. CDR3 in DNA: TGTGCCAGTAGGCAGGGGTCCAATGAGCAGTTCTTC.

In its sample, this clonotype was seen a few times. This chain links TRBV7-2 with TRBJ2-3; 12 bases are shared with TRBD2. Germline CDR1 SGHTA, CDR2 FQGNSA. This CDR3 comprises 17 residues. The trim removed 3 bases at V and 4 bases at J, leaving 8 bases unmatched. The CDR3 DNA reads as TGTGCCAGCAGCTTCGGACTAGCGGGATTTGGGGCAGATACGCAGTATTTT. The encoded protein is CASSFGLAGFGADTQYF.

This clonotype was seen ten or more times. The rearrangement uses TRBV12-3 or TRBV12-4 and TRBJ2-1; TRBD1 is a possible D gene (6 bases). This CDR3 contains 14 residues. The ends were cut back, 8 bases at V and 3 bases at J, with 14 bases in the middle. The CDR3 here is CASGPGTSYNEQFF. The CDR3 nucleotides are TGTGCCAGCGGACCTGGGACAAGCTACAATGAGCAGTTCTTC.

The table lists this clonotype with a few counts. V gene TRBV11-1 combines with J gene TRBJ1-1, with no clear D. The V gene lost 6 bases and the J gene lost 1 base, with 9 bases spanning the gap. Germline V gives CDR1 SGHAT, CDR2 FQDESV (reference sequence). The CDR3 is made up of 13 amino acids. CDR3 loop: CASSRYTNTEAFF. The CDR3, as DNA: TGTGCCAGCAGTCGATACACGAACACTGAAGCTTTCTTT.

The chain couples TRBV4-2 to TRBJ1-6; no definite D call. Between the trimmed V and J ends, which lost 0 bases and 7 bases, there was a span of 10 bases. CDR3 length: 15 amino acids. Germline V gives CDR1 LGHNA, CDR2 YNFKEQ. CDR3 nucleotide sequence: TGTGCCAGCAGCCAAGATTCACGGGGAAATTCACCCCTCCACTTT. It codes for CASSQDSRGNSPLHF.

This clonotype was recorded a few times. The J gene is TRBJ1-4, the V gene TRBV4-1; tentatively, D is TRBD1 (6 bases). Deletions cut 2 bases from V and 10 bases from J, with 14 bases between. From germline, CDR1 is MGHRA and CDR2 YSYEKL. This CDR3 region has 14 residues. The CDR3 protein is CASSQNREVVKLFF. The CDR3 bases are TGCGCCAGCAGCCAAAACAGGGAAGTGGTAAAACTGTTTTTT.

This clonotype was seen repeatedly, ten times or more. The chain joins TRBV2 to TRBJ1-5; no reliable D call. CDR3 length: 14 residues. V gave up 9 bases and J gave up 0 bases, with 12 bases separating them. Germline V gene data show CDR1 as SNHLY and CDR2 as FYNNEI. The CDR3 sequence is CASSLTSSNQPQHF. For the CDR3, the DNA is TGTGCCAGTTCACTAACCTCTAGCAATCAGCCCCAGCATTTT.

The table lists this clonotype with a few counts. The chain carries TRBV21-1 and TRBJ2-5; whether TRBD1, the table's D call, matches the DNA was not checked. TRBV21-1 is noted as a pseudogene. The CDR3 is 16 amino acids. The CDR3 protein is CASSRPPGRVQETQYF. As DNA, the CDR3 is TGTGCCAGCAGTCGTCCCCCAGGCAGGGTCCAAGAGACCCAGTACTTC.

The rearrangement joins TRBV6-2 or TRBV6-3 to TRBJ2-2; D could derive from TRBD1 or TRBD2 (5 bases each). Germline V gives CDR1 MNHEY, CDR2 SVGEGT. The V end lost 2 bases, the J end lost 0 bases, and 7 bases lay between the germline ends. This CDR3 region has 15 residues. The CDR3 is CASSYRDPNTGELFF. The CDR3 coding sequence is TGTGCCAGCAGTTACCGGGACCCGAACACCGGGGAGCTGTTTTTT.

The DNA for the CDR3 is TGTGCCAGCTCGCCAGGCCGCGGCCGCTACACCTTC. It yields the protein CASSPGRGRYTF. V gene TRBV7-2 combines with J gene TRBJ1-2; D not certain. The V gene lost 8 bases and the J gene lost 9 bases, with 16 bases spanning the gap. This CDR3 comprises 12 residues. The germline CDR1 and CDR2 sequences are SGHTA and FQGNSA.

In its sample, this clonotype was seen many times. The chain has TRBV4-3 and TRBJ2-3; D is unclear. Per the germline V gene, CDR1 is LGHNA and CDR2 is YSLEER. The V end was cut by 4 bases, the J end by 2 bases, with 7 bases between. The length of the CDR3 is 13 residues. DNA for the CDR3: TGCGCCAGCAGCCTCAAGCCCACAGATACGCAGTATTTT. Its protein product is CASSLKPTDTQYF.

About this clonotype itself: Given a much more abundant clone one base away, this may be a read error. V is TRBV7-9 and J is TRBJ2-3, with D perhaps TRBD1 (5 bases). Germline V gene sequence: CDR1 SEHNR, CDR2 FQNEAQ (reference sequence). The CDR3 length is 9 residues. CDR3 in amino acids: CASSSLRGF. The CDR3 DNA follows: TGTGCCAGCAGCTCGTTAAGGGGTTTT.

This clonotype turned up a few times. The chain combines TRBV7-2 with TRBJ2-7, with TRBD1 as a possible D gene (6 bases). Trimming stripped 0 bases from V and 6 bases from J, with 6 bases between. Germline assignment: CDR1 SGHTA and CDR2 FQGNSA. The CDR3 sequence is 12 residues long. CDR3 sequence reads: CASSLAGGEQYF. The CDR3 nucleotides are TGTGCCAGCAGCTTAGCAGGGGGCGAGCAGTACTTC.

The rearrangement uses TRBV20-1 and TRBJ2-5; TRBD2 might be the D (5 bases). Per germline, CDR1 DFQATT and CDR2 SNEGSKA (reference sequence). This CDR3 has 16 amino acids. Trimming removed 0 bases from V and 4 bases from J, with 18 bases in between. CDR3 sequence reads: CSARDTGQEDRETQYF. Written as DNA, the CDR3 is TGCAGTGCTAGAGACACGGGCCAGGAGGATCGAGAGACCCAGTACTTC.

The rearrangement joins TRBV3-1 to TRBJ2-1; D is undetermined. CDR1 and CDR2 from the germline V gene are LGHDT and YNNKEL (reference sequence). Trimming pared 3 bases from V and 9 bases from J, leaving 9 bases between. CDR3 length: 12 residues. The CDR3 here is CASSHGRSEQFF. CDR3 DNA: TGTGCCAGCAGCCACGGGCGGAGTGAGCAGTTCTTC.

The chain is built from TRBV12-3 or TRBV12-4 and TRBJ1-1, with a possible D match to TRBD1 (6 bases). Trimming shortened V by 6 bases and J by 3 bases, and 17 bases separated the two germline ends. The CDR3 extends over 15 amino acids. The CDR3 DNA reads as TGTGCCAGCAGAGCGACAGGCCCCGTCGACACTGAAGCTTTCTTT. Its translation is CASRATGPVDTEAFF.

The J gene is TRBJ2-1, the V gene TRBV3-1; D is undetermined. Germline CDR1 is LGHDT and CDR2 is YNNKEL (reference sequence). The CDR3 loop spans 11 amino acids. V lost 3 bases to trimming and J lost 10 bases, with 7 bases between them. For the CDR3, the DNA is TGTGCCAGCAGCCACCGTTTAGAGCAGTTCTTC. Amino acids: CASSHRLEQFF.